This T cell receptor beta chain was sequenced for a study of cytomegalovirus exposure and HLA in healthy donors. Overall study results and limits: Cytomegalovirus association was assigned to about 150 TCR beta chains. With further analysis later on, most CMV-associated TCR beta chains appeared HLA-restricted. As confirmed in vitro, a few CMV-associated chains were specific for CMV antigens. With later analysis, a missense DCLRE1C variant became linked to TCR beta V- and J-gene trimming.

With respect to this clone: The antigen is undetermined.

PCR involved 60 Vbeta and 13 Jbeta primers. The assay was immunoSEQ multiplex PCR, and TCRdb's table has in-frame clones only and misses some. The table includes around 150,000 clones, around three fifths detected once. The sequence derives from a woman younger than 45 in good health and CMV-seropositive. The specimen sequenced was PBMCs.

For the CDR3, the DNA is TGCGCCAGCAGCTTACGAGGACAGGGGGTGGGGAACACTGAAGCTTTCTTT. Protein sequence: CASSLRGQGVGNTEAFF. The chain carries TRBV5-1 and TRBJ1-1; 10 bases match TRBD1. The CDR3 is 17 amino acids. The germline CDR1 and CDR2 sequences are SGHRS and YFSETQ. J lost 1 base, V lost 2 bases, and 8 bases had no gene match.